This TCR beta chain was sequenced in a study of cytomegalovirus exposure and HLA in healthy donors. Overall study findings and caveats: Productive rates of about 87% or about 30% were seen for most TCR beta V segments in an earlier analysis. Most observed TCR sequences were rare, whereas some public TCRs were detected in many donors.

The PCR made use of 60 Vbeta and 13 Jbeta primers. The data were produced by immunoSEQ multiplex PCR, yet TCRdb's version contains in-frame clones alone and is incomplete. The sample records fewer than 250,000 clones, about 75% being singletons. Regarding this clone: What it recognizes is unknown.

The sample consisted of PBMCs. The receptor comes from a male donor in good health and CMV-seronegative.

CDR3 in DNA: TGTGCCAGCAGACGAAGTAGCTCAGATACGCAGTATTTT. This codes for CASRRSSSDTQYF. This sequence joins TRBV11-2 and TRBJ2-3; D gene ambiguous. Trimming took off 6 bases at V and 4 bases at J, with 11 bases between the two ends. Germline V gene lookup returns CDR1 SGHAT and CDR2 FQNNGV. This CDR3 has 13 amino acids. Full variable domain (remainder filled in from reference TRBV11-2 and TRBJ2-3): EAGVAQSPRYKIIEKRQSVAFWCNPISGHATLYWYQQILGQGPKLLIQFQNNGVVDDSQLPKDRFSAERLKGVDSTLKIQPAKLEDSAVYLCASRRSSSDTQYFGPGTRLTVL.